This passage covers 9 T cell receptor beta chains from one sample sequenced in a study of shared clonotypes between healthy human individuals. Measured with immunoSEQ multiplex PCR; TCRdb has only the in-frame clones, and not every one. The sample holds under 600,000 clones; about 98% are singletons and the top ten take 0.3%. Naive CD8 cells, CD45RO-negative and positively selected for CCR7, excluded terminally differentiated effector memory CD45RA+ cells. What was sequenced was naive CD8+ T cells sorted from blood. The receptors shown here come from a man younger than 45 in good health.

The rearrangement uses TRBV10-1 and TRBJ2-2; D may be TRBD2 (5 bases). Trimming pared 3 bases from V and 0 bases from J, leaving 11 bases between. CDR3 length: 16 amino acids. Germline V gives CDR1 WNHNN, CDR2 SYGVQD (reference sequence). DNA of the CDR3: TGCGCCAGCAGTGATCCGTACGGGACGAACACCGGGGAGCTGTTTTTT. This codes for CASSDPYGTNTGELFF.

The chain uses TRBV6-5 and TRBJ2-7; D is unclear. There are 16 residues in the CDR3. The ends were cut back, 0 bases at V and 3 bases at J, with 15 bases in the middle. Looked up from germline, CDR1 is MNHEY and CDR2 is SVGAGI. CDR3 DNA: TGTGCCAGCAGTTACTCGACGACTGGCCAGAGCTACGAGCAGTACTTC. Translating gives CASSYSTTGQSYEQYF.

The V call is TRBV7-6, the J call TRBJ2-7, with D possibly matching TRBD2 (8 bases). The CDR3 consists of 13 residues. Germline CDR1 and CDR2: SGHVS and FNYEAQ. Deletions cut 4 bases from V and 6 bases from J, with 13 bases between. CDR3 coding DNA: TGTGCCAGCAGCTCGACAGGGACTAGCGAGCAGTACTTC. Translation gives CASSSTGTSEQYF.

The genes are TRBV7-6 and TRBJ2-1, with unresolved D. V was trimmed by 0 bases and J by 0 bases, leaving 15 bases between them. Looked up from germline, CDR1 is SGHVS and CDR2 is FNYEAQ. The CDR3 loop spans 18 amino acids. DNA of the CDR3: TGTGCCAGCAGCTTAGCGCTAAGTCAGGCCAACTCCTACAATGAGCAGTTCTTC. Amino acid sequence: CASSLALSQANSYNEQFF.

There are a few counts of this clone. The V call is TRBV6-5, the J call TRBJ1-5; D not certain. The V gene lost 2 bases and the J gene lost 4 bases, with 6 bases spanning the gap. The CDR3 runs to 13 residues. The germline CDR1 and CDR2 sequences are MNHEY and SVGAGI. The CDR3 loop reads CASSYAANQPQHF. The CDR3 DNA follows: TGTGCCAGCAGTTACGCGGCGAATCAGCCCCAGCATTTT.

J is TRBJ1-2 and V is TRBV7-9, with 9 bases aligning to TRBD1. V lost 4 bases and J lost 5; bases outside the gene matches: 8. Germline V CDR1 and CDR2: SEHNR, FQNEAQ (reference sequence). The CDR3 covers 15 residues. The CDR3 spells CASSSVDRGVYGYTF. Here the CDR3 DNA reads TGTGCCAGCAGCTCGGTCGACAGGGGGGTTTATGGCTACACCTTC.

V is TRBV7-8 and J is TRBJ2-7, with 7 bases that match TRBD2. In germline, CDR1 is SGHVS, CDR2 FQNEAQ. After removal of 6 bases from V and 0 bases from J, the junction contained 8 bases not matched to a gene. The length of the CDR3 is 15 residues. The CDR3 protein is CASSPGGGYSYEQYF. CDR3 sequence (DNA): TGTGCCAGCAGTCCCGGCGGGGGATACTCCTACGAGCAGTACTTC.

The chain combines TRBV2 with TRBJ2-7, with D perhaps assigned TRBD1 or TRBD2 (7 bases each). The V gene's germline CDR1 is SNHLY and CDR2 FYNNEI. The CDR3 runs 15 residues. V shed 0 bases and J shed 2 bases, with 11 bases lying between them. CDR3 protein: CASSEAAGQPYEQYF. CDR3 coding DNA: TGTGCCAGCAGTGAAGCAGCGGGACAGCCCTACGAGCAGTACTTC.

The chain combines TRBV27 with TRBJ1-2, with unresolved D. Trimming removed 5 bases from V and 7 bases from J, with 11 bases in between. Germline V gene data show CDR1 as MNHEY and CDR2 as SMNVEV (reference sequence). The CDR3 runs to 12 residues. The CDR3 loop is CASSDQWGGYTF. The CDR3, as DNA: TGTGCCAGCAGTGACCAATGGGGTGGCTACACCTTC.